This TCR beta chain came from a study of cytomegalovirus exposure and HLA in healthy donors. General study points: Later on, analysis showed that most CMV-associated TCR beta chains appeared to be HLA-restricted. Sequencing depth roughly uniform across donors was assumed in presence/absence analyses. There were some V segments, including TRBV6-2 and TRBV6-3, excluded as indistinguishable. A later analysis linked a missense variant in DCLRE1C to the trimming of TCR beta V and J genes.

About this clone itself: What it recognizes is unknown.

Trimming stripped 6 bases from V and 11 bases from J, with 14 bases between. This CDR3 is built from 12 residues. Germline V gene sequence: CDR1 MNHEY, CDR2 SMNVEV (reference sequence). Primers: 60 Vbeta forward and 13 Jbeta reverse. Only in-frame clones appear in the TCRdb table, and some are missing; sequencing was by immunoSEQ multiplex PCR. Here the sample spans over 130,000 clones, 82% being singletons. The genes are TRBV27 and TRBJ2-1, with D perhaps TRBD1 (6 bases). Sample: PBMCs. The source of this sequence is a male donor in good health and CMV-seronegative. CDR3 residues: CASRLAGAKQFF. CDR3 nucleotides: TGTGCCAGCAGATTAGCAGGGGCGAAGCAGTTCTTC.